The present T cell receptor (beta chain) was sequenced within a study of cytomegalovirus exposure and HLA in healthy donors. CDR1 is SGHTA, CDR2 FQGNSA, per germline. CDR3 length: 16 amino acids. Losses at the gene ends were 2 bases for V and 6 bases for J; bases not matched to a gene: 8. Whole-study results and caveats: Common viral pathogens seemed, in a later analysis, to connect with several of the most significant clusters. In an earlier analysis, about 87% or about 30%: the productive usage of most TCR beta V segments.

PCR amplification relied on 60 Vbeta primers (plus 13 Jbeta primers). Some clones are missing from TCRdb's copy, which holds only in-frame ones; the method was immunoSEQ multiplex PCR. The repertoire has 55,000 to 70,000 clones, approximately 80% of them found once; the top ten carry 7% to 8%. Remarks on this clone: Its antigen is undetermined.

The chain combines TRBV7-2 with TRBJ2-1; 9 bases are a match to TRBD1. The clonotype was recovered from a man younger than 35 in good health and CMV-seropositive. What was sequenced was PBMCs. CDR3 DNA sequence: TGTGCCAGCAGCTTACCTCCGGGACAGGGCTCCAATGAGCAGTTCTTC. Protein product: CASSLPPGQGSNEQFF.